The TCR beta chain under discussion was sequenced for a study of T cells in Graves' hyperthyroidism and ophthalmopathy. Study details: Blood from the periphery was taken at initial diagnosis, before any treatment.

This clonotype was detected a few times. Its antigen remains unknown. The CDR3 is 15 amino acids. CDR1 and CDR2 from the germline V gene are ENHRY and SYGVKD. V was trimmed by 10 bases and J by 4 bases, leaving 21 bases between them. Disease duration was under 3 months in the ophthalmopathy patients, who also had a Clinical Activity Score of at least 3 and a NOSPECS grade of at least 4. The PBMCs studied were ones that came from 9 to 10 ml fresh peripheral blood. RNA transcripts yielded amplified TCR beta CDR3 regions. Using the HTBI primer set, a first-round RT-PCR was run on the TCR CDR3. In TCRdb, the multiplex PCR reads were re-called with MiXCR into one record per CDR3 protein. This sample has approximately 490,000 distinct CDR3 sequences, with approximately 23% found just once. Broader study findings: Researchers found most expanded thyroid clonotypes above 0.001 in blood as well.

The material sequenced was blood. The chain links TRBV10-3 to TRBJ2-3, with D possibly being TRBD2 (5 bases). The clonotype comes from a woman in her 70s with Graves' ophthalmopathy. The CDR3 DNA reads TGTGCCAGCAGCTCTAATTGGGGAGCTTCAGATACGCAGTATTTT. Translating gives CASSSNWGASDTQYF.